The next 29 T cell receptor beta chains were all read from a single sample in a study of human T cells and chemical hapten exposure. Total RNA was extracted from unfractionated whole blood. A single record per CDR3 protein comes from TCRdb applying MiXCR to the 5' RACE reads. This sample has more than 140,000 distinct CDR3 sequences; 3.5% to 5% occur once, and the top ten carry approximately 1.3%. These receptor sequences come from a female donor in good health.

This clonotype was seen many times. The rearrangement links TRBV21-1 to TRBJ1-6; no DNA check was done on the table's D call, TRBD1. TRBV21-1 is annotated as a pseudogene. The CDR3 is 16 amino acids. For the CDR3, the DNA is TGTGCCAGCAGCAGCCCCCCGTGGACAGAAAATTCACCCCTCCACTTT. This gives the protein CASSSPPWTENSPLHF.

This clonotype has a count of ten or more. The chain couples TRBV2 to TRBJ2-3; the D is unclear. Germline V lookup: CDR1 SNHLY, CDR2 FYNNEI. V was pared by 3 bases and J by 12 bases, with 13 bases between. CDR3 length equals 12 residues. The CDR3 sequence: CASSDTLSDQYF. DNA of the CDR3: TGTGCCAGCAGTGACACCCTCAGTGATCAGTATTTT.

Many counts were recorded for this clonotype. The chain links TRBV4-2 to TRBJ2-4; 9 bases match TRBD2. Trimming removed 0 bases from V and 12 bases from J; junction bases left unmatched: 9. The CDR3 consists of 15 residues. CDR1 is LGHNA, CDR2 YNFKEQ, per germline. Here the CDR3 reads CASSQETSGGIAQYF. The DNA of the CDR3 is TGTGCCAGCAGCCAAGAAACAAGCGGGGGGATCGCTCAGTACTTC.

The sample holds a few counts of this clonotype. V gene TRBV6-2 or TRBV6-3 combines with J gene TRBJ2-3; D ambiguous. The germline gives CDR1 MNHEY, CDR2 SVGEGT. The CDR3 covers 13 residues. The V end lost 4 bases, the J end lost 0 bases, and 5 bases lay between the germline ends. The CDR3 DNA reads TGTGCCAGCAGTTGTGACAGCACAGATACGCAGTATTTT. It is translated as CASSCDSTDTQYF.

The sample holds many counts of this clonotype. Here the CDR3 DNA reads TGCGCCAGCAGCCAAGATTCCTCCGTTCCGGTTAGCAGCCAAGAGACCCAGTACTTC. It is translated as CASSQDSSVPVSSQETQYF. The chain links TRBV4-1 to TRBJ2-5; D unresolved. Germline CDR1 MGHRA, CDR2 YSYEKL. This CDR3 comprises 19 residues. Trimming pared 0 bases from V and 1 base from J, leaving 21 bases between.

This clonotype was seen ten or more times. The chain combines TRBV21-1 with TRBJ2-3; the table assigns TRBD1, which was not confirmed against the DNA. TRBV21-1 is shown as a pseudogene. The CDR3 runs to 17 residues. CDR3 DNA: TGTGCCAGCAGCAAAGTTAAGAGGACACCGAGCACAGATACGCAGTATTTT. It codes for CASSKVKRTPSTDTQYF.

This clonotype was picked up many times. The chain combines TRBV2 with TRBJ1-1, with a possible D match to TRBD1 (5 bases). V gave up 5 bases and J gave up 0 bases, with 10 bases separating them. The CDR3 runs 14 residues. Germline CDR1 SNHLY, CDR2 FYNNEI. In DNA, the CDR3 is TGTGCCAGCAGTTGGGACGCTATGAACACTGAAGCTTTCTTT. This codes for CASSWDAMNTEAFF.

Many counts were recorded for this clonotype. The chain uses TRBV5-6 and TRBJ2-3; no reliable D call. This CDR3 is 14 amino acids long. Per germline, CDR1 SGHDT and CDR2 YYEEEE. V shed 3 bases and J shed 0 bases, with 8 bases lying between them. CDR3 region: CASSYTDSTDTQYF. Written as DNA, the CDR3 is TGTGCCAGCAGCTACACGGACAGCACAGATACGCAGTATTTT.

This clonotype has at least ten counts. This chain uses TRBV5-1 with TRBJ2-6; 10 nucleotides match TRBD1. The junction had 7 bases not matched to a gene; V was cut back by 3 bases and J by 1 base. The germline V gene has CDR1 SGHRS and CDR2 YFSETQ. The CDR3 has 18 residues. In nucleotides, the CDR3 is TGCGCCAGCAGCTACGACAGGGGGCGGCGGTCTGGGGCCAACGTCCTGACTTTC. This sequence encodes CASSYDRGRRSGANVLTF.

This clonotype was seen a few times. The genes are TRBV2 and TRBJ2-5; 7 bases are shared with TRBD1. Per germline, CDR1 SNHLY and CDR2 FYNNEI. J gave up 0 bases and V 6 bases, and 10 bases lay outside the gene matches. The CDR3 totals 16 residues. CDR3 region: CASRLSGTEYQETQYF. CDR3 DNA sequence: TGTGCCAGCAGGCTGTCGGGGACAGAGTACCAAGAGACCCAGTACTTC.

This clonotype was seen many times. The genes are TRBV11-2 and TRBJ2-7; TRBD1 matches at 9 bases. The CDR3 consists of 14 residues. With V trimmed by 8 bases and J by 2 bases, 7 bases remained unmatched. Germline V lookup: CDR1 SGHAT, CDR2 FQNNGV. The CDR3 bases are TGTGCCAGCTCCGGGACAGGGATCACCTACGAGCAGTACTTC. The encoded protein is CASSGTGITYEQYF.

This clonotype was detected many times. The V call is TRBV18, the J call TRBJ1-2; 7 bases fit TRBD1. The CDR3 runs to 15 residues. V shed 2 bases, J shed 5 bases, and the junction held 8 bases outside the gene matches. Germline CDR1 and CDR2: KGHSH and LQKENI. CDR3 coding DNA: TGTGCCAGCTCACCAGGGACAGACCCTTCTTATGGCTACACCTTC. Residues: CASSPGTDPSYGYTF.

The table lists this clonotype with many counts. The genes are TRBV7-8 and TRBJ1-4; unclear D gene. CDR3 length: 15 residues. The V gene lost 1 base and the J gene lost 8 bases, with 14 bases spanning the gap. Germline V gene lookup returns CDR1 SGHVS and CDR2 FQNEAQ. The CDR3 DNA is TGTGCCAGCAGCTTAGTATCCGGGGATGGAGAAAAACTGTTTTTT. Its translation is CASSLVSGDGEKLFF. Looking up the rest from reference TRBV7-8 and TRBJ1-4 gives the full variable domain: GAGVSQSPRYKVAKRGQDVALRCDPISGHVSLFWYQQALGQGPEFLTYFQNEAQLDKSGLPSDRFFAERPEGSVSTLKIQRTQQEDSAVYLCASSLVSGDGEKLFFGSGTQLSVL.

As for this clonotype: A much larger clonotype is one base distant, so this may be a read error. The chain couples TRBV7-9 to TRBJ2-7, with 7 positions matching TRBD1. This CDR3 is built from 13 residues. In germline, CDR1 is SEHNR, CDR2 FQNEAQ (reference sequence). CDR3 sequence reads: CGSSTGTAYEQYF. CDR3 in DNA: TGTGGCAGCAGCACCGGGACAGCCTACGAGCAGTACTTC.

This clonotype was counted a few times. The V call is TRBV7-8, the J call TRBJ1-1; D call uncertain. This CDR3 is 13 amino acids long. The ends were cut back, 1 base at V and 5 bases at J, with 8 bases in the middle. Germline CDR1 reads SGHVS; CDR2 reads FQNEAQ. CDR3 amino acids: CASSLETRTEAFF. Written as DNA, the CDR3 is TGTGCCAGCAGCTTAGAAACGAGAACTGAAGCTTTCTTT. Full variable domain (outside the CDR3, taken from reference TRBV7-8 and TRBJ1-1): GAGVSQSPRYKVAKRGQDVALRCDPISGHVSLFWYQQALGQGPEFLTYFQNEAQLDKSGLPSDRFFAERPEGSVSTLKIQRTQQEDSAVYLCASSLETRTEAFFGQGTRLTVV.

This clonotype came up many times. The rearrangement links TRBV29-1 to TRBJ2-3; D uncertain. The CDR3 consists of 12 residues. V was shortened by 6 bases and J by 2 bases, with 9 bases between the two germline ends. Germline-derived CDR1 and CDR2 are SQVTM and ANQGSEA. DNA of the CDR3: TGCAGCGTCGAGGCCAACACAGATACGCAGTATTTT. It encodes CSVEANTDTQYF.

This clonotype showed up just a few times. V usage is TRBV6-1 and J usage is TRBJ1-2; D possibly corresponds to TRBD1 (6 bases). Germline V gene data show CDR1 as MNHNS and CDR2 as SASEGT. V was trimmed by 5 bases and J by 6 bases, leaving 13 bases between them. The CDR3 is made up of 13 amino acids. The CDR3 DNA follows: TGTGCCAGCAGTTGTCAGGGGCGAGATGGCTACACCTTC. Translated: CASSCQGRDGYTF.

The table lists this clonotype with many counts. CDR3 region: CASSVEDGHYEQYF. CDR3 bases: TGTGCCAGCAGCGTCGAGGACGGGCACTACGAGCAGTACTTC. The J gene is TRBJ2-7, the V gene TRBV9; D is unclear. V dropped 2 bases and J dropped 3 bases, with 12 bases sitting between them. CDR3 length equals 14 residues. The germline V gene encodes CDR1 SGDLS and CDR2 YYNGEE.

This clonotype was recorded many times. The chain links TRBV21-1 to TRBJ2-3; TRBD1, the table's D call, lacks a check against the DNA. TRBV21-1 is described as a pseudogene. The CDR3 length is 16 residues. This chain's CDR3 is CASSKCGDRRTDTQYF. CDR3 in DNA: TGTGCCAGCAGCAAATGTGGGGACAGAAGGACAGATACGCAGTATTTT.

This rearrangement joins TRBV24-1 to TRBJ2-1, with D possibly being TRBD2 (6 bases). Germline CDR1 and CDR2: KGHDR and SFDVKD. The CDR3 runs 14 residues. V was trimmed by 5 bases and J by 7 bases, leaving 14 bases between them. This CDR3 is CATSGGDCRNEQFF. The DNA for the CDR3 is TGTGCCACCAGTGGCGGGGACTGCAGGAATGAGCAGTTCTTC.

This clonotype was observed at least ten times. The rearrangement links TRBV14 to TRBJ1-2; unclear D gene. Between the trimmed V and J ends, which lost 0 bases and 7 bases, there was a span of 12 bases. Germline V gene data show CDR1 as SGHDN and CDR2 as FVKESK. The CDR3 has 14 residues. The CDR3 nucleotides are TGTGCCAGCAGCCAAGAGACCTACTCCCCTGGCTACACCTTC. It translates to CASSQETYSPGYTF.

This clonotype was counted at least ten times. The J gene is TRBJ2-5, the V gene TRBV4-2; TRBD2 matches at 9 bases. Germline CDR1 reads LGHNA; CDR2 reads YNFKEQ. V was clipped by 4 bases and J by 5 bases; unmatched bases: 11. The CDR3 covers 16 residues. The CDR3 spells CASSRQKGGGAETQYF. In nucleotides, the CDR3 is TGTGCCAGCAGCCGACAAAAAGGCGGGGGGGCCGAGACCCAGTACTTC.

V usage is TRBV5-1 and J usage is TRBJ2-7; D remains unclear. V lost 0 bases and J lost 4, with 8 bases in between. Germline CDR1 reads SGHRS; CDR2 reads YFSETQ. This CDR3 region has 13 residues. The CDR3 coding sequence is TGCGCCAGCAGCTTGGCCTCGGTTTACGAGCAGTACTTC. Protein: CASSLASVYEQYF.

This clonotype appeared a few times. The chain combines TRBV3-1 with TRBJ2-6, with D uncertain. V was cut by 4 bases and J by 0 bases, with 13 bases left in between. Germline V gives CDR1 LGHDT, CDR2 YNNKEL (reference sequence). CDR3 length: 17 residues. CDR3 loop: CASSPVQASSGANVLTF. DNA for the CDR3: TGTGCCAGCAGCCCAGTCCAGGCAAGCTCTGGGGCCAACGTCCTGACTTTC.

There are a few counts of this clonotype. This rearrangement joins TRBV3-1 to TRBJ1-2; D gene ambiguous. V lost 1 base to trimming and J lost 2 bases, with 8 bases between them. This CDR3 spans 14 amino acids. Germline lookup yields CDR1 LGHDT and CDR2 YNNKEL (reference sequence). CDR3 DNA sequence: TGTGCCAGCAGCCAAGTGAGAGGGAACTATGGCTACACCTTC. Encoded protein: CASSQVRGNYGYTF.

This clonotype turned up a few times. The chain employs TRBV13 and TRBJ2-3, with TRBD1 matching over 10 bases. The CDR3 is made up of 16 amino acids. Germline V gene data show CDR1 as PRHDT and CDR2 as FYEKMQ (reference sequence). Trimming at V came to 4 bases and at J to 6 bases, leaving 10 bases not matched to a gene. The CDR3 sequence: CASSSGTGALTDTQYF. In DNA, the CDR3 is TGTGCCAGCAGCTCGGGGACAGGGGCTTTGACGGATACGCAGTATTTT. Full variable domain (missing parts from reference TRBV13 and TRBJ2-3): AAGVIQSPRHLIKEKRETATLKCYPIPRHDTVYWYQQGPGQDPQFLISFYEKMQSDKGSIPDRFSAQQFSDYHSELNMSSLELGDSALYFCASSSGTGALTDTQYFGPGTRLTVL.

The V gene is TRBV4-3, the J gene TRBJ2-2, with 7 bases lining up with TRBD1. Looked up from germline, CDR1 is LGHNA and CDR2 is YSLEER. The CDR3 has 15 residues. Losses at the gene ends were 0 bases for V and 8 bases for J; bases not matched to a gene: 6. CDR3 sequence: CASSQDTGALGELFF. CDR3 nucleotide sequence: TGCGCCAGCAGCCAAGACACAGGGGCGTTGGGGGAGCTGTTTTTT.

This clonotype was counted ten times or more. The chain links TRBV6-2 or TRBV6-3 to TRBJ1-6; D gene unclear. Germline V CDR1 and CDR2: MNHEY, SVGEGT. This CDR3 region has 14 residues. V was cut by 6 bases and J by 9 bases, with 15 bases left in between. The CDR3 protein is CASSTGVGPSPLHF. For the CDR3, the DNA is TGTGCCAGCAGCACCGGGGTAGGCCCTTCACCCCTCCACTTT.

Ten or more counts support this clonotype. The rearrangement joins TRBV29-1 to TRBJ1-2; TRBD1 agrees at 8 bases. The V gene end was trimmed by 7 bases and the J gene end by 4 bases; junction bases not matched to a gene: 14. This CDR3 spans 15 amino acids. The germline gives CDR1 SQVTM, CDR2 ANQGSEA. The CDR3 nucleotides are TGCAGCGCAACGCCCGGGACAGGCCAGGCCTATGGCTACACCTTC. Protein product: CSATPGTGQAYGYTF.